The 6 T cell receptor beta chains below were found in one sample sequenced in a study of OX40 agonist ivuxolimab in advanced cancers. Profiling relied on immunoSEQ multiplex PCR, and the TCRdb table lists in-frame clones only, not all of them. The sample holds 65,000 to 75,000 clones, around 84% seen once. This specimen was CD4+ or CD8+ T cells sorted from blood, taken in a trial of the OX40 agonist ivuxolimab. These receptors were taken from an adult with an advanced solid tumor such as melanoma, head and neck, liver or kidney cancer.

This clone was detected a few times. The rearrangement links TRBV5-4 to TRBJ2-2, with 12 bases aligning to TRBD2. J gave up 7 bases and V 4 bases, and 11 bases lay outside the gene matches. CDR3 size: 17 residues. The V gene's germline CDR1 is SGHNT and CDR2 YYREEE (reference sequence). This chain's CDR3 is CASSGTSGGSVNGELFF. The CDR3 DNA sequence: TGTGCCAGCAGCGGAACTAGCGGGGGGTCTGTTAACGGGGAGCTGTTTTTT.

This clone was seen a single time. This chain connects TRBV5-4 to TRBJ2-5; TRBD1 aligns across 8 bases. Unmatched junction bases numbered 9, after V lost 4 bases and J lost 4 bases. Germline-derived CDR1 and CDR2 are SGHNT and YYREEE (reference sequence). The CDR3 has 15 amino acids. DNA of the CDR3: TGTGCCAGCAGCGCAGAATGGACAGGGTCAGAGACCCAGTACTTC. The encoded protein is CASSAEWTGSETQYF.

The chain recombines TRBV20-1 with TRBJ1-2; tentatively, D is TRBD1 (6 bases). CDR1 and CDR2 (germline): DFQATT, SNEGSKA (reference sequence). This CDR3 is built from 11 residues. Trimming removed 6 bases at V and 9 bases at J, with 14 bases between. CDR3 loop: CSAPDRSSYTF. In DNA, the CDR3 is TGCAGTGCCCCCGACAGGAGTAGCTACACCTTC.

The chain couples TRBV5-4 to TRBJ1-3; D ambiguous. The CDR3 runs to 12 residues. Germline V lookup: CDR1 SGHNT, CDR2 YYREEE (reference sequence). Trimming removed 3 bases at V and 4 bases at J, with 5 bases between. CDR3 region: CASSSNGNTIYF. CDR3 in DNA: TGTGCCAGCAGCTCGAACGGAAACACCATATATTTT.

The genes are TRBV4-1 and TRBJ2-5; 9 bases are a match to TRBD2. The CDR3 spans 15 residues. CDR1 and CDR2 (germline): MGHRA, YSYEKL. The V segment lost 1 base and the J segment 4 bases; nucleotides outside the gene matches: 4. The CDR3: CASSQVAGARETQYF. The DNA for the CDR3 is TGCGCCAGCAGCCAAGTAGCGGGAGCGAGAGAGACCCAGTACTTC.

This clone came up once. CDR3 in amino acids: CASSLRDRGQYGYTF. CDR3 in DNA: TGTGCCAGCAGCTTGCGGGACAGGGGGCAGTATGGCTACACCTTC. The V call is TRBV5-4, the J call TRBJ1-2; 12 positions match TRBD1. The V and J ends lost 1 base and 5 bases, in that order; junction bases with no gene match: 3. CDR1 is SGHNT, CDR2 YYREEE, per germline (reference sequence). The CDR3 sequence is 15 residues long.